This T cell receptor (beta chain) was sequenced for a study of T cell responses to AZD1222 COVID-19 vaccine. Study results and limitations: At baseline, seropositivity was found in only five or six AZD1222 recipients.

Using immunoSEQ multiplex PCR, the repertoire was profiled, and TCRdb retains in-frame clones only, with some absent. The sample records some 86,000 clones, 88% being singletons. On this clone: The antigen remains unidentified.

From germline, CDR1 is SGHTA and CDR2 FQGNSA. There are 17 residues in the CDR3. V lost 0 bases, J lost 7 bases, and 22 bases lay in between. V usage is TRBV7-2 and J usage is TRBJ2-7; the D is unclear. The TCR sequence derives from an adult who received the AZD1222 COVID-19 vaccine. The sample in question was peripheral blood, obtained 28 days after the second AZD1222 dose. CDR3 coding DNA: TGTGCCAGCAGCTTAGCTTATTCACGTAAACAGAACCGTGAGCAGTACTTC. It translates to CASSLAYSRKQNREQYF. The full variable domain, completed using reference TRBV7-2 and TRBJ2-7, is GAGVSQSPSNKVTEKGKDVELRCDPISGHTALYWYRQSLGQGLEFLIYFQGNSAPDKSGLPSDRFSAERTGGSVSTLTIQRTQQEDSAVYLCASSLAYSRKQNREQYFGPGTRLTVT.